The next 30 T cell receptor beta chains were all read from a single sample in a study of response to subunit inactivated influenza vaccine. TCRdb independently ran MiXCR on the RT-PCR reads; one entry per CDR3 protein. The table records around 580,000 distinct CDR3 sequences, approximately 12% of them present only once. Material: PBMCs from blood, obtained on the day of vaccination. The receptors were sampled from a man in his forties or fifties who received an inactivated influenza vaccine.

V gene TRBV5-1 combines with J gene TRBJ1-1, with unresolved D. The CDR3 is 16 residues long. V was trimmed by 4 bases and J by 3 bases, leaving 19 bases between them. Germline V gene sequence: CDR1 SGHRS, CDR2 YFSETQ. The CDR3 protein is CASSRGRGRSDTEAFF. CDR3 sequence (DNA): TGCGCCAGCAGCCGGGGTCGTGGGAGAAGCGACACTGAAGCTTTCTTT.

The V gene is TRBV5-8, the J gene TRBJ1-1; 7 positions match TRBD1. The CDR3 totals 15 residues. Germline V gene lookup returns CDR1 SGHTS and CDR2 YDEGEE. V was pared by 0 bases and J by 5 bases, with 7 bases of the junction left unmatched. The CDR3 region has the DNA TGTGCCAGCAGCTTGGTCGAGACAGGGAGGACTGAAGCTTTCTTT. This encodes CASSLVETGRTEAFF.

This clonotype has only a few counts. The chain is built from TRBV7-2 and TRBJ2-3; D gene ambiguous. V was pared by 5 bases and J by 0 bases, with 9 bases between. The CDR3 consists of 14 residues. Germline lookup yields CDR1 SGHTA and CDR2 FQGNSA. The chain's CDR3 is CASSVQFSTDTQYF. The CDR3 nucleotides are TGTGCCAGCAGCGTACAGTTTAGCACAGATACGCAGTATTTT.

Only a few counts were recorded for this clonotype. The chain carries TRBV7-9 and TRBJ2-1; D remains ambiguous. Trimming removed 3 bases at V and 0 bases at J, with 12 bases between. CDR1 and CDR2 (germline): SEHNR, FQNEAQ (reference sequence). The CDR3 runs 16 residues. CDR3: CASSFPTGSSYNEQFF. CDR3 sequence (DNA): TGTGCCAGCAGCTTTCCGACTGGTAGCTCCTACAATGAGCAGTTCTTC.

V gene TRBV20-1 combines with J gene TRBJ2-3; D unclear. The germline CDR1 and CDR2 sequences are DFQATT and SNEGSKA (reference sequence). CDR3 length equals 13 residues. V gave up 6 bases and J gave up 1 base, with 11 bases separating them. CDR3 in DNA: TGCAGTGCAACTAACACGGGCACAGATACGCAGTATTTT. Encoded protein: CSATNTGTDTQYF.

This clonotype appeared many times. This CDR3 is CASSLNPNEQFF. The CDR3 region has the DNA TGCGCCAGCAGCTTGAACCCCAATGAGCAGTTCTTC. The chain joins TRBV5-1 to TRBJ2-1, with unresolved D. Trimming took 1 base from V and 6 from J, leaving 5 bases between them. There are 12 residues in the CDR3. Germline V CDR1 and CDR2: SGHRS, YFSETQ.

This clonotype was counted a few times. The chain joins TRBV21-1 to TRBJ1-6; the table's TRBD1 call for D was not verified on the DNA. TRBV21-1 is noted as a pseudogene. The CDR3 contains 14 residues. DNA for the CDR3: TGTGCCAGCAGCACGGGCAGGGGTTTCGGGCCCCTCCACTTT. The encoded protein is CASSTGRGFGPLHF.

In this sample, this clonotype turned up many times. CDR3: CASLRGASNTEAFF. The DNA of the CDR3 is TGTGCCAGCCTCCGGGGGGCATCAAACACTGAAGCTTTCTTT. This chain links TRBV12-3 or TRBV12-4 with TRBJ1-1; D is possibly TRBD1 (6 bases). Trimming took 8 bases from V and 2 from J, leaving 15 bases between them. This CDR3 region has 14 residues.

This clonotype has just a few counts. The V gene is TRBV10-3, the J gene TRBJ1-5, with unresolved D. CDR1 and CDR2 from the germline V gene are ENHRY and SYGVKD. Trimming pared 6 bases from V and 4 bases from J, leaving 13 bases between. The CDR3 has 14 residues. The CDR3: CAIREDGNNQPQHF. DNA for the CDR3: TGTGCCATCAGGGAGGACGGTAATAATCAGCCCCAGCATTTT.

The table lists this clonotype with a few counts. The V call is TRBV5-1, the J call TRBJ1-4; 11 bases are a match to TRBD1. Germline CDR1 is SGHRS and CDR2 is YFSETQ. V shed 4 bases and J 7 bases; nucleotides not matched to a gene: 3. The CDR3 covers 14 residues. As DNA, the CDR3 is TGCGCCAGCAGCCAAGGGACAGGGGGTGAAAAACTGTTTTTT. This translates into CASSQGTGGEKLFF.

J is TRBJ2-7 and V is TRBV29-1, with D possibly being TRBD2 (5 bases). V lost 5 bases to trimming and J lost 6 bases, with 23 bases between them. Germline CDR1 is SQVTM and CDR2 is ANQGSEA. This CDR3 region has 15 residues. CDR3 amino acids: CSVTLSPGGAGEQYF. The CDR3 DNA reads TGCAGCGTTACCCTCAGTCCCGGAGGCGCGGGCGAGCAGTACTTC.

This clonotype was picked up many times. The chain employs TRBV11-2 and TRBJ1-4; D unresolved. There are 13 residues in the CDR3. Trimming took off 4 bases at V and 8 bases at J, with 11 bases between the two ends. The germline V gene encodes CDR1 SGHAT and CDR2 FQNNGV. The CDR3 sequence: CASSSDLGEKLFF. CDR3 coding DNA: TGTGCCAGCAGCTCGGATCTGGGCGAAAAACTGTTTTTT.

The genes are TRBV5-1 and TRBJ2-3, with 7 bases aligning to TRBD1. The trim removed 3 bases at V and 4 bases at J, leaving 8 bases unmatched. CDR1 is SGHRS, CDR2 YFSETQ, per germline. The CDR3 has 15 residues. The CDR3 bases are TGCGCCAGCAGCTCCACGACAGGGACGGCAGATACGCAGTATTTT. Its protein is CASSSTTGTADTQYF.

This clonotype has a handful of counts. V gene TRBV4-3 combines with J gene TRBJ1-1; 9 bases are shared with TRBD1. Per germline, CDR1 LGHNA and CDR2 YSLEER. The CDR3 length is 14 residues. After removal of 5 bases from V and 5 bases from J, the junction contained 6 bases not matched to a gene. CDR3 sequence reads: CASSSGTGWTEAFF. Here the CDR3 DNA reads TGCGCCAGCAGCTCCGGGACAGGGTGGACTGAAGCTTTCTTT.

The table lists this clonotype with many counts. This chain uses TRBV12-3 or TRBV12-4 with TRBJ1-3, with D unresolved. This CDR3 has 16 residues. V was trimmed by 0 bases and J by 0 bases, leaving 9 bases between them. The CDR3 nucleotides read TGTGCCAGCAGTTTAGCTGGATACCTCTCTGGAAACACCATATATTTT. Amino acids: CASSLAGYLSGNTIYF.

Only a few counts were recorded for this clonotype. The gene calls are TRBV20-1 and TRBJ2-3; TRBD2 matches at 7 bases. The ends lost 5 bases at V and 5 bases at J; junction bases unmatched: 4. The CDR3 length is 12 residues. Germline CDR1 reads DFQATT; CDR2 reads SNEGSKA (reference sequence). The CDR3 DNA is TGCAGTGCTTCCGTAGCGGGAGATACGCAGTATTTT. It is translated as CSASVAGDTQYF.

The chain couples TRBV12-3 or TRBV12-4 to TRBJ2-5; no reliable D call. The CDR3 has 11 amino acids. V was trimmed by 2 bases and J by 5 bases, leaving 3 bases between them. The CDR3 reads CASSLPETQYF. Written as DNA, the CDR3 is TGTGCCAGCAGTTTACCCGAGACCCAGTACTTC.

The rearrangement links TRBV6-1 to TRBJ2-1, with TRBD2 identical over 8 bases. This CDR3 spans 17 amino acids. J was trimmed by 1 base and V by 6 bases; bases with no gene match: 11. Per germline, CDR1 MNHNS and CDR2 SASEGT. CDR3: CASSLSGGAGSYNEQFF. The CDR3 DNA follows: TGTGCCAGCAGCCTATCCGGGGGGGCAGGATCCTACAATGAGCAGTTCTTC.

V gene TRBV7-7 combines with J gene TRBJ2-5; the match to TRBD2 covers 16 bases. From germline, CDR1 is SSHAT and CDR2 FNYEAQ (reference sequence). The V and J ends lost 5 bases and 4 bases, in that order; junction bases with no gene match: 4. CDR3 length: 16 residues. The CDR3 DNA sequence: TGTGCCAGCAGCAAGGGACTAGCGGGAGGGTTAGAGACCCAGTACTTC. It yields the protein CASSKGLAGGLETQYF.

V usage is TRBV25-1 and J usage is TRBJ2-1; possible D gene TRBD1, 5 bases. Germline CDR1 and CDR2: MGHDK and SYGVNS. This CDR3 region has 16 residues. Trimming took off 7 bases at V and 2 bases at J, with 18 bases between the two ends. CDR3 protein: CASTPRRTRPYNEQFF. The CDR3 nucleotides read TGTGCCAGCACCCCCAGAAGGACACGGCCCTACAATGAGCAGTTCTTC.

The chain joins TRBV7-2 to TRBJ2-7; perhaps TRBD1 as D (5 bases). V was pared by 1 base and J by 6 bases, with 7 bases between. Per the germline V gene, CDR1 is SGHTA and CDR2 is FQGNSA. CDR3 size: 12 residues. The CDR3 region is CASSLVRVEQYF. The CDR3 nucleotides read TGTGCCAGCAGCTTAGTCAGGGTCGAGCAGTACTTC.

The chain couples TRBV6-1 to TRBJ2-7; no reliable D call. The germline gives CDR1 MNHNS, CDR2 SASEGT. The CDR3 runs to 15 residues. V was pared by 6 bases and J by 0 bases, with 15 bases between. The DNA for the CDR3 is TGTGCCAGCAGGGCCGCCCCCACCGACTCCTACGAGCAGTACTTC. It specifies CASRAAPTDSYEQYF.

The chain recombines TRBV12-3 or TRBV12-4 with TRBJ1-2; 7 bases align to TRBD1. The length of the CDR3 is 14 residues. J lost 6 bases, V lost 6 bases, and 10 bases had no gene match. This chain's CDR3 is CASRRVRGYHGYTF. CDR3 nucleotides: TGTGCCAGCAGGAGGGTCAGGGGGTATCATGGCTACACCTTC.

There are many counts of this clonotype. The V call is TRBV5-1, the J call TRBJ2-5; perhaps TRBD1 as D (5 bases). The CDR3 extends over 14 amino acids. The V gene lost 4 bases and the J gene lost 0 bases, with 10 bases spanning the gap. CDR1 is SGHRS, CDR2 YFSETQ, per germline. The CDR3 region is CASSQGHDQETQYF. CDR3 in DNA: TGCGCCAGCAGCCAAGGACATGACCAAGAGACCCAGTACTTC.

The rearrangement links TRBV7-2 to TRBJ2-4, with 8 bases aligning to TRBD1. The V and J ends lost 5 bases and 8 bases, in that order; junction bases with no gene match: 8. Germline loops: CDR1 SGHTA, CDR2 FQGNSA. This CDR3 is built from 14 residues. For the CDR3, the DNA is TGTGCCAGCAGCATTGGACAGGGTACGGACATTCAGTACTTC. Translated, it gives CASSIGQGTDIQYF.

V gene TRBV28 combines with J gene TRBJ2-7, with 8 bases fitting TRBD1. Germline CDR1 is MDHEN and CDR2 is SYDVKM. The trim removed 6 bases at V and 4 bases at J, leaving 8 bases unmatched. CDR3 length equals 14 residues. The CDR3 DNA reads TGTGCCAGCAGACCGGGACAGGTGATTTACGAGCAGTACTTC. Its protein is CASRPGQVIYEQYF.

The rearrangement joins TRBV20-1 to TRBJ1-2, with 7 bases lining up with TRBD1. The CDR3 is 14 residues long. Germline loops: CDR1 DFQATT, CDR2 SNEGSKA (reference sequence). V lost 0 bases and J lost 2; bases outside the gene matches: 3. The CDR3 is CSARDVQGNYGYTF. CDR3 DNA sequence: TGCAGTGCTAGAGACGTACAGGGGAACTATGGCTACACCTTC.

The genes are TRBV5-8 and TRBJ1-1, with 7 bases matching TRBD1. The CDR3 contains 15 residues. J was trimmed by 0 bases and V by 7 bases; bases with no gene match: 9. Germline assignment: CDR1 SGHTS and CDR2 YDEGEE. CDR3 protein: CASLRTGGVNTEAFF. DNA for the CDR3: TGTGCCAGCCTCAGGACAGGCGGTGTGAACACTGAAGCTTTCTTT.

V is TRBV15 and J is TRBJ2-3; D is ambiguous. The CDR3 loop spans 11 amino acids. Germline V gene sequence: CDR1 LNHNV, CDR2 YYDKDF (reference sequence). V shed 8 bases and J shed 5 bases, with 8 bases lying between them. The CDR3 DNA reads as TGTGCCACCGAAGTGGGAGATACGCAGTATTTT. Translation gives CATEVGDTQYF.

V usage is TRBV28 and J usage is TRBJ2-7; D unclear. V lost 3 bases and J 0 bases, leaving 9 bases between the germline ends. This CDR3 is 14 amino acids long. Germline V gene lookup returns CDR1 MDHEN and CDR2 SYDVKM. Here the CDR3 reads CASSLLQFSYEQYF. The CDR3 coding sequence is TGTGCCAGCAGTTTGCTACAGTTCTCCTACGAGCAGTACTTC. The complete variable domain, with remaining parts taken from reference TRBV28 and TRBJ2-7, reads DVKVTQSSRYLVKRTGEKVFLECVQDMDHENMFWYRQDPGLGLRLIYFSYDVKMKEKGDIPEGYSVSREKKERFSLILESASTNQTSMYLCASSLLQFSYEQYFGPGTRLTVT.